This TCR beta chain was identified in a study of shared clonotypes between healthy human individuals. The study, taken as a whole, reports: In a handful of donors, about 5% of naive CD4 clonotypes appeared in common. Non-shared clonotypes had lower generation probabilities than clonotypes shared by all four sorted-subset donors.

Germline V gene sequence: CDR1 SEHNR, CDR2 FQNEAQ (reference sequence). The CDR3 is 16 amino acids. The ends were cut back, 4 bases at V and 0 bases at J, with 10 bases in the middle. TCRdb keeps only in-frame clones here, not all; method: immunoSEQ multiplex PCR. The sample includes 2 million or so clones, around 95% of them seen just once. With regard to this clone: Antigen unknown.

The origin of this receptor is a young man in good health. The sequenced sample consisted of naive CD4+ T cells sorted from blood. The subset was: CD45RA+ positively selected. The chain uses TRBV7-9 and TRBJ1-6, with unresolved D. CDR3 protein: CASSSHPSSYNSPLHF. The CDR3 nucleotides are TGTGCCAGCAGCTCCCATCCCAGCTCCTATAATTCACCCCTCCACTTT.